The next 3 T cell receptor beta chains were all read from a single sample in a study of cytomegalovirus exposure and HLA in healthy donors. Both 60 Vbeta primers and 13 Jbeta primers went into the PCR. TCRdb's copy holds only in-frame clones and misses some; the assay was immunoSEQ multiplex PCR. The sample lists about 200,000 clones, 75% to 90% seen once, with around 0.3% in the top ten. The sequencing sample was made of PBMCs. These receptors originate from a woman under 40 in good health and CMV-seronegative.

The chain recombines TRBV28 with TRBJ1-1; maybe TRBD1 (5 bases). Germline loops: CDR1 MDHEN, CDR2 SYDVKM. The CDR3 totals 14 residues. V lost 1 base to trimming and J lost 3 bases, with 9 bases between them. The CDR3 reads CASSLSGWYTEAFF. The CDR3 DNA is TGTGCCAGCAGTTTATCAGGGTGGTACACTGAAGCTTTCTTT.

This clone came up a few times. V gene TRBV5-6 combines with J gene TRBJ2-7; 7 bases line up with TRBD2. After removal of 3 bases from V and 0 bases from J, the junction contained 0 bases not matched to a gene. This CDR3 spans 13 amino acids. CDR1 is SGHDT and CDR2 is YYEEEE in the germline V gene. The CDR3 region is CASSWGGSYEQYF. The CDR3 region has the DNA TGTGCCAGCAGCTGGGGGGGCTCCTACGAGCAGTACTTC.

The rearrangement links TRBV10-2 to TRBJ1-3, with 9 nucleotides matching TRBD1. J gave up 5 bases and V 6 bases, and 11 bases lay outside the gene matches. This CDR3 is built from 16 residues. CDR1 and CDR2 (germline): WSHSY, SAAADI. The CDR3 sequence is CASSQNVGQGRNTIYF. The CDR3 DNA reads as TGCGCCAGCAGCCAAAACGTGGGACAGGGCCGAAACACCATATATTTT.